This T cell receptor (beta chain) was sequenced during a study of blood T cell repertoires in COVID-19. Per the study methods: Amplifying reference gene primers gave estimates of nucleated cell counts. Assay used: immunoSEQ multiplex PCR; TCRdb lists only in-frame clones, some missing. That table supplies the V and J calls and clone size; D and trimming were determined from the DNA. The sample lists 200,000 to 250,000 clones, 65% to 85% occurring once. From germline, CDR1 is LGHDT and CDR2 YNNKEL (reference sequence). Trimming pared 2 bases from V and 2 bases from J, leaving 16 bases between. This CDR3 is built from 16 residues.

The source is a woman older than 75 with acute or convalescent COVID-19. The chain employs TRBV3-1 (or the pseudogene TRBV3-2) and TRBJ2-7; D may be TRBD2 (5 bases). Material: peripheral blood. The CDR3 protein is CASSQSTEHGTYEQYF. CDR3 bases: TGTGCCAGCAGCCAATCTACGGAGCACGGGACCTACGAGCAGTACTTC.